The entry that follows covers one T cell receptor beta chain sequence. As yet, its antigen is unknown. Regarding treatment: roughly ten-day PBMC culture with coronavirus spike peptide pools or control peptides (ViraFEST assay). Via ViraFEST, peptide pools expanded antigen-specific T cells before TCR sequencing. The data are from a study of vaccination and CD4 T cells after COVID-19. Sequenced with the Oncomine TCR Beta short-read assay was DNA taken from cultured CD4+ T cells. From cultured CD4+ T cells, genomic DNA was extracted. TCRdb re-called the PCR reads with MiXCR, one entry per CDR3 protein. The top ten hold over 3.5% of the sample, which has approximately 20,000 distinct CDR3 sequences, over 40% seen once. This TCR derives from a human donor who had recovered from COVID-19. Sequencing was done on a sample of CD4+ T cells from blood, cultured in vitro.

The CDR3 sequence is CASSPNQGGNQPQHF. Written as DNA, the CDR3 is TGTGCCAGCTCACCCAACCAGGGGGGCAATCAGCCCCAGCATTTT. The chain joins TRBV18 to TRBJ1-5; TRBD1 matches at 7 bases. With 3 bases clipped from V and 2 bases from J, the junction kept 4 bases outside the gene matches. CDR3 length equals 15 residues. CDR1 and CDR2 from the germline V gene are KGHSH and LQKENI.